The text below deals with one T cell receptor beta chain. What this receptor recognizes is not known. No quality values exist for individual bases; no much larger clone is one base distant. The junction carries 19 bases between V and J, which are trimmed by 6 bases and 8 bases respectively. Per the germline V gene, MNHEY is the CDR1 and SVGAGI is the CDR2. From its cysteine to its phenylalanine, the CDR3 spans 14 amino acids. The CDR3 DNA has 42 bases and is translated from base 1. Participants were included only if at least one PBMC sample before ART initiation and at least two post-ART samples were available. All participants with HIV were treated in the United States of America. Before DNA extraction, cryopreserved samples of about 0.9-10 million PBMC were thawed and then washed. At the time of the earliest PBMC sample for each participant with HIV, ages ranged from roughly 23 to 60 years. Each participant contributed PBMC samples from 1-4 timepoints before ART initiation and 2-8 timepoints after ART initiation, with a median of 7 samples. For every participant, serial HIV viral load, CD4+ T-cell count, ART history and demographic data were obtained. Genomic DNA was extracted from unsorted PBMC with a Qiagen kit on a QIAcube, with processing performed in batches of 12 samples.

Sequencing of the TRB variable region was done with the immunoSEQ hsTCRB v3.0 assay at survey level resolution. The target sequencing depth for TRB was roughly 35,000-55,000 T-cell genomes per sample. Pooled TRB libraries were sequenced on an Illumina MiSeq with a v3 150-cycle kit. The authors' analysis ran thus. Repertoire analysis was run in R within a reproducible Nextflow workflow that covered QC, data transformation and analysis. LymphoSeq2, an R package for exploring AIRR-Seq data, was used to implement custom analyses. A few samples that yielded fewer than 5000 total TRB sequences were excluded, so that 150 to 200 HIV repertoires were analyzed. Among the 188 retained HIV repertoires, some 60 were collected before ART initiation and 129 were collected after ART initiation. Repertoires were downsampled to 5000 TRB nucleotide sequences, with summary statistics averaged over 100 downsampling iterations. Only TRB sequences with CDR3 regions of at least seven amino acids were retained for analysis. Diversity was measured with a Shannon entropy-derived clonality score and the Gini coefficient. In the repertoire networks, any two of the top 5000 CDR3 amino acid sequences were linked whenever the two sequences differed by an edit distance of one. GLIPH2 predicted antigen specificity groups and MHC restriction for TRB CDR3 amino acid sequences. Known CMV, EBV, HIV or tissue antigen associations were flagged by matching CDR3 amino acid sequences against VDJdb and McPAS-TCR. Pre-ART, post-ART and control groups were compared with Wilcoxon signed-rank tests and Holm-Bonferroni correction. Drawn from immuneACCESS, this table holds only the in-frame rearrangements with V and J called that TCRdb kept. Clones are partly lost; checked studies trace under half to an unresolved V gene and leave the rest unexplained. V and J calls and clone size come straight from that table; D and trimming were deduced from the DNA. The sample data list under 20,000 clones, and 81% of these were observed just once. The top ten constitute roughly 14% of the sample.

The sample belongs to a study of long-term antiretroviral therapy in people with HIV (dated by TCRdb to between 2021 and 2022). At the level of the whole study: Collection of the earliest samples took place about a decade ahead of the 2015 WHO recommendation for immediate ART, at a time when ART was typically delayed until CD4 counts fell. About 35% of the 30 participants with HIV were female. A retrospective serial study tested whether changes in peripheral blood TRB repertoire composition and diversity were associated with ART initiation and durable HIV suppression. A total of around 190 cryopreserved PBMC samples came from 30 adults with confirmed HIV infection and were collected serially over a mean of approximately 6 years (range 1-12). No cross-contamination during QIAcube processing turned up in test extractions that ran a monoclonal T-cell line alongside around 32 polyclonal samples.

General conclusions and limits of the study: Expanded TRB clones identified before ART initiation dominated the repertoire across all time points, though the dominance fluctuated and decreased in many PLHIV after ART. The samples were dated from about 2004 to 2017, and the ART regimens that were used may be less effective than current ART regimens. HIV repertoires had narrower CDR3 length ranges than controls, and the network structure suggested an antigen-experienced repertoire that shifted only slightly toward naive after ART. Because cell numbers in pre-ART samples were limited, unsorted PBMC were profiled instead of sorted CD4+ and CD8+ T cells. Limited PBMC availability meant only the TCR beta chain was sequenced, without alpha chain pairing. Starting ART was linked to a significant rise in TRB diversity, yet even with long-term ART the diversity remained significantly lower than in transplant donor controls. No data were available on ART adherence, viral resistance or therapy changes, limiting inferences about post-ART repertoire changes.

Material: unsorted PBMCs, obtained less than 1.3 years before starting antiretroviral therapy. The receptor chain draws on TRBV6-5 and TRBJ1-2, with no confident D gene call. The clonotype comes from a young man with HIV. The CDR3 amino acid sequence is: CASRPDLTSRGYTF. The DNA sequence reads TGTGCCAGCAGGCCCGACCTAACCAGCCGCGGCTACACCTTC.